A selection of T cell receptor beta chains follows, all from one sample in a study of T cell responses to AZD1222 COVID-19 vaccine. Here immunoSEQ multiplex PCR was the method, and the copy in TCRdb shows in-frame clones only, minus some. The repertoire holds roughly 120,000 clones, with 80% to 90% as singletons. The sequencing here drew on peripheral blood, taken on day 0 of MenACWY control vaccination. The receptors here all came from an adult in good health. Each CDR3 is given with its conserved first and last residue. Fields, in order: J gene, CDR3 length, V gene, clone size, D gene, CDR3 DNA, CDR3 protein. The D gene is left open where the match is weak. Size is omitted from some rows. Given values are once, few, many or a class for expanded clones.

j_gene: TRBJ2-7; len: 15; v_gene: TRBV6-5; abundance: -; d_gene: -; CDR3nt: TGTGCCAGCAGTCCCAGAAACAGAGCCTCCTACGAGCAGTACTTC; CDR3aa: CASSPRNRASYEQYF
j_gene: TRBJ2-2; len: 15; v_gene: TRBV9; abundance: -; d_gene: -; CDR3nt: TGTGCCAGCAGCGAACAGACAGGATTCACCGGGGAGCTGTTTTTT; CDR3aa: CASSEQTGFTGELFF
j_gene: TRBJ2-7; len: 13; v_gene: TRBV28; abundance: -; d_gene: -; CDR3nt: TGTGCCAGCAGCCGCCTGAGCTCCTACGAGCAGTACTTC; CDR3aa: CASSRLSSYEQYF
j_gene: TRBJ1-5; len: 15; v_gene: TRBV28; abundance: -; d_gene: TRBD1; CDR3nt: TGTGCCAGCAGGGCCCCCGGACAGGGCAATCAGCCCCAGCATTTT; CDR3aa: CASRAPGQGNQPQHF
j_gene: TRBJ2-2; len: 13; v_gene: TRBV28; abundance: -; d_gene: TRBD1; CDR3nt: TGTGCCAGCCGGGACAGGAACACCGGGGAGCTGTTTTTT; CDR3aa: CASRDRNTGELFF
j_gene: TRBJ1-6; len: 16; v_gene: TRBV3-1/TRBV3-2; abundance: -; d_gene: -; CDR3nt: TGTGCCAGCAGCCACCAACGACAACGTTTAAATTCACCCCTCCACTTT; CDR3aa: CASSHQRQRLNSPLHF
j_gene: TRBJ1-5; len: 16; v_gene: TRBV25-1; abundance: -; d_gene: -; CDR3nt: TGTGCCAGCAGGAATGGAGGGGAAGATGGCAATCAGCCCCAGCATTTT; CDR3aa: CASRNGGEDGNQPQHF
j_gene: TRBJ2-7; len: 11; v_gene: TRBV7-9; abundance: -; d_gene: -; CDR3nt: TGTGCCAGCAGCTGGGGCTACGAGCAGTACTTC; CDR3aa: CASSWGYEQYF
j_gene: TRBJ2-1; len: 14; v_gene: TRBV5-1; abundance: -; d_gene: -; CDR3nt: TGCGCCAGCAGCTTGGCGCTAGCTGACAATGAGCAGTTCTTC; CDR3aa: CASSLALADNEQFF
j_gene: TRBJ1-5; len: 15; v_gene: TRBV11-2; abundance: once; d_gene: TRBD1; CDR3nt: TGTGCCAGCAGCTTAGGGCTGACAGGGAATCAGCCCCAGCATTTT; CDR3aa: CASSLGLTGNQPQHF
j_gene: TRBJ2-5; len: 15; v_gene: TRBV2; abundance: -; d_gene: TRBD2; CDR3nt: TGTGCCAGCGGTCTGGGCCTAGCGGGAGGAGAGACCCAGTACTTC; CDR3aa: CASGLGLAGGETQYF
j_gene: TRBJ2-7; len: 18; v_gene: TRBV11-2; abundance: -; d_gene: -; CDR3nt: TGTGCCAGCAGCTTAGAGCGGACCCCCTCTTACTACTCCTACGAGCAGTACTTC; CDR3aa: CASSLERTPSYYSYEQYF
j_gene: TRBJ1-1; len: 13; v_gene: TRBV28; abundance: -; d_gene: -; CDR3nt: TGTGCCAGCAGTTTTGGCGGGAACACTGAAGCTTTCTTT; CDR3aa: CASSFGGNTEAFF
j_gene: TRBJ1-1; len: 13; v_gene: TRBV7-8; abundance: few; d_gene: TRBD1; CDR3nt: TGTGCCAGCAGCGTGGACAGGGGGTTCAGAGCTTTCTTT; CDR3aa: CASSVDRGFRAFF
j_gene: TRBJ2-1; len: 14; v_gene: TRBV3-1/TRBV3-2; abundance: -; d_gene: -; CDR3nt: TGTGCCAGCAGCCCCCGCAGGGTAGCAAAGGAGCAGTTCTTC; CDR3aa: CASSPRRVAKEQFF
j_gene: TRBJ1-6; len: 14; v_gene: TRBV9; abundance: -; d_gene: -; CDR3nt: TGTGCCAGCAGCGAGACAGGATGGAATTCACCCCTCCACTTT; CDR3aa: CASSETGWNSPLHF
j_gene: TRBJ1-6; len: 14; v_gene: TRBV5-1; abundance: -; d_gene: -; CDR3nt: TGCGCCAGCAGCTTGGCAGGGGTGGATTCACCCCTCCACTTT; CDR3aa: CASSLAGVDSPLHF
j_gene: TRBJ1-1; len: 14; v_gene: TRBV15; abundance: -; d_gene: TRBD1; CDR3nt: TGTGCCACCAGCAGAGACACAACAGGGGGTGAAGCTTTCTTT; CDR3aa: CATSRDTTGGEAFF
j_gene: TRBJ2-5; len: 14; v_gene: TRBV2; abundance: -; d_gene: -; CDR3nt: TGTGCCAGCAGTGGCTTCCAGGGTGGGGAGACCCAGTACTTC; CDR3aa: CASSGFQGGETQYF
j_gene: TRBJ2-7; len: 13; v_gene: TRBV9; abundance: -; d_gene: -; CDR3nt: TGTGCCAGCAACAGAGCCCCCTCCTACGAGCAGTACTTC; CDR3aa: CASNRAPSYEQYF
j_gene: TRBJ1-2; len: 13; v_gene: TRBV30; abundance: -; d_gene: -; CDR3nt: TGTGCCTGGAGTGTTGGAGGGGCGGGTGGCTACACCTTC; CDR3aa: CAWSVGGAGGYTF
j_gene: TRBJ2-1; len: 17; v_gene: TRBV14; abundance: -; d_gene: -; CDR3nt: TGTGCCAGCAGCCCCTTTAGTGGGACCTCTATCGGCAATGAGCAGTTCTTC; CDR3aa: CASSPFSGTSIGNEQFF
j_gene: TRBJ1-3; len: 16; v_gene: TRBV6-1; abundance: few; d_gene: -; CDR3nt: TGTGCCAGCAGTGCCCTACCAGGGACATCAGGAAACACCATATATTTT; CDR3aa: CASSALPGTSGNTIYF
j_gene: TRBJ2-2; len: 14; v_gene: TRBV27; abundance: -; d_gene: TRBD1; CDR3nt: TGTGCCAGCGTGAGACAGGGGAGGCCCGGGGAGCTGTTTTTT; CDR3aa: CASVRQGRPGELFF
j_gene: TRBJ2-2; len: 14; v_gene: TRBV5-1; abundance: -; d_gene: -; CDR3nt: TGCGCCAGCAGGCTCCCGGAGAACACCGGGGAGCTGTTTTTT; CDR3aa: CASRLPENTGELFF
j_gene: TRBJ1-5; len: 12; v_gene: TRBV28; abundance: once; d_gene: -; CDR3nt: TGTGCCAGCAGGTATGAGACAGGCCGGAATCATTTT; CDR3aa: CASRYETGRNHF
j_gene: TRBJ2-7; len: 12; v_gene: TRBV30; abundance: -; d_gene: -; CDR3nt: TGTGCCTGGAGCCCCACCCTCTACGAGCAGTACTTC; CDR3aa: CAWSPTLYEQYF
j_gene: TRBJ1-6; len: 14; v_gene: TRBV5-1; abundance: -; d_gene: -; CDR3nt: TGCGCCAGCAGTGTGACAGGTCGAGATTCACCCCTCCACTTT; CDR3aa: CASSVTGRDSPLHF
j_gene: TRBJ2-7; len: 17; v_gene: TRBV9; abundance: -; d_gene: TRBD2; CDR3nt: TGTGCCAGCACCTCCCACAGTAGCGGGAAGATTTCCTACGAGCAGTACTTC; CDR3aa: CASTSHSSGKISYEQYF
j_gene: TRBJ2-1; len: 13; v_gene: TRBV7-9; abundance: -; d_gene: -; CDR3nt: TGTGCCAGCAGCTTAGCGGTCGGACATGAGCAGTTCTTC; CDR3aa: CASSLAVGHEQFF
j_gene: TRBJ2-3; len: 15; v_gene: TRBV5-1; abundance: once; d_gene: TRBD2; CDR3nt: TGCGCCAGCAGACTGATGACTAGCGGGAGTGATACGCAGTATTTT; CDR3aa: CASRLMTSGSDTQYF
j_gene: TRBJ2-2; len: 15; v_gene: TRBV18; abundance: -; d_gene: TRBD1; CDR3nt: TGTGCCAGCTCACGACGACAGGGGGCTGACGGGGAGCTGTTTTTT; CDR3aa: CASSRRQGADGELFF
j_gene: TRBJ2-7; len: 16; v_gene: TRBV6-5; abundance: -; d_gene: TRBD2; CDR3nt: TGTGCCAGCAGTTACTCGACCAGCGGGAGACTTAGCGAGCAGTACTTC; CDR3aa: CASSYSTSGRLSEQYF
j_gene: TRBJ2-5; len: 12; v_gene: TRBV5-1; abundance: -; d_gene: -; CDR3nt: TGCGCCAGCAGAGTGGGGCAAGAGACCCAGTACTTC; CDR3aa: CASRVGQETQYF
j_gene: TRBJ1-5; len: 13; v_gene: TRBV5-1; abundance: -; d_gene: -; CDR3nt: TGCGCCAGCAGCTTGGACCCCCAAAAGCCCCAGCATTTT; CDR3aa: CASSLDPQKPQHF
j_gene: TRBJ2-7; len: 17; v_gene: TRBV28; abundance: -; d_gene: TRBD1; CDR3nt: TGTGCCAGCAGTCCTCGGACAGGGAGGATTGGCTCCTACGAGCAGTACTTC; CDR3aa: CASSPRTGRIGSYEQYF
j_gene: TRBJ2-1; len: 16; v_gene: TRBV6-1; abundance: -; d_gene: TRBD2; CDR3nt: TGTGCCAGCAGTGAATACCTTGGCGGGAGCGACAATGAGCAGTTCTTC; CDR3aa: CASSEYLGGSDNEQFF
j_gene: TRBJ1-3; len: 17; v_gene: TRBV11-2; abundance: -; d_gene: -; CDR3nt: TGTGCCAGCAGCTTACGACCCCCCCGCAACTCTGGAAACACCATATATTTT; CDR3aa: CASSLRPPRNSGNTIYF
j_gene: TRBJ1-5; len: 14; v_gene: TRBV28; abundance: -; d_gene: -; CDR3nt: TGTGCCAGCAGTTGGGGGTCGCTTAATCAGCCCCAGCATTTT; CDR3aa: CASSWGSLNQPQHF
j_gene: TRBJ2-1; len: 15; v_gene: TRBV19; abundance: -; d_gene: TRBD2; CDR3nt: TGTGCCAGTAGTCTTTGGACTAGCGGAAACAATGAGCAGTTCTTC; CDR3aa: CASSLWTSGNNEQFF
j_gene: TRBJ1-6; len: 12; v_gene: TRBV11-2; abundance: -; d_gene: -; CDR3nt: TGTGCCAGCAGCCAGAATGTAGGACCCCTCCACTTT; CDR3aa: CASSQNVGPLHF
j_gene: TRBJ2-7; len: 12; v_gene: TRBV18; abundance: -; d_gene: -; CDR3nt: TGTGCCAGCTCCCGGTTGGGGGACGAGCAGTACTTC; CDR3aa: CASSRLGDEQYF
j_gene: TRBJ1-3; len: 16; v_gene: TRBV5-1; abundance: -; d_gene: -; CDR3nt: TGCGCCAGCAGCTTGTCGATGAGGGGATCTGGAAACACCATATATTTT; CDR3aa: CASSLSMRGSGNTIYF
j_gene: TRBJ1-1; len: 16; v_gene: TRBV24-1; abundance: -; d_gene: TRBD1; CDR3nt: TGTGCCACTACCCGAGGGACAGGGGCCGGGAACACTGAAGCTTTCTTT; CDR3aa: CATTRGTGAGNTEAFF
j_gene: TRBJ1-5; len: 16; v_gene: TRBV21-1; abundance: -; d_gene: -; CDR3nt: TGTGCCAGCATGGATGGAGAAGCTTCTGGCAATCAGCCCCAGCATTTT; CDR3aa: CASMDGEASGNQPQHF
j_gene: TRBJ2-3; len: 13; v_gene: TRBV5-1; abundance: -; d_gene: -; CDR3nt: TGCGCCAGCAGCTTGACTAGCACAGATACGCAGTATTTT; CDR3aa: CASSLTSTDTQYF
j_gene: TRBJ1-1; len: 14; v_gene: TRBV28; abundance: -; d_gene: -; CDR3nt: TGTGCCAGCATCCCCGGCGCTTTGAACACTGAAGCTTTCTTT; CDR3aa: CASIPGALNTEAFF
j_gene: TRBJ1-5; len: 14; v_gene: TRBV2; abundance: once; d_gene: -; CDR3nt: TGTGCCAGCAGCGTCGCGGGGGGCAATCAGCCCCAGCATTTT; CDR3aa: CASSVAGGNQPQHF
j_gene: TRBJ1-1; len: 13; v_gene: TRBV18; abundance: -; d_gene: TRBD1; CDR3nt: TGTGCCAGCTCACAGCAGGGGGGTACTGAAGCTTTCTTT; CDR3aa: CASSQQGGTEAFF